One and the same sample provided the 32 T cell receptor beta chains below, sequenced in a study of T cells expressing NK-cell markers. TCRdb reprocessed the 5' RACE reads; each CDR3 protein has one entry and no DNA is given. Reported are fewer than 400,000 distinct CDR3 sequences; the ten largest clones contain 5.2%. Sequenced input: blood T cells: a sorted CD56 or NKG2C T cell subset, CD4+ or CD8+ T cells, or bulk PBMC T cells (not recorded which). The source of these receptors is a man aged 18-69 years in good health.

V is TRBV6-1 and J is TRBJ1-5. Germline V CDR1 and CDR2: MNHNS, SASEGT. The CDR3 runs 13 residues. The CDR3 spells CASSRAENQPQHF.

This chain links TRBV5-6 with TRBJ1-1; the TCRdb D gene call, TRBD1, has no DNA to confirm it. The germline CDR1 and CDR2 sequences are SGHDT and YYEEEE. CDR3 length: 12 amino acids. CDR3 amino acids: CASRRGGSEAFF.

J is TRBJ2-3 and V is TRBV19; TCRdb returns TRBD1, unconfirmable since there is no DNA. Germline CDR1 LNHDA, CDR2 SQIVND (reference sequence). The CDR3 covers 16 residues. CDR3: CASGTRRRGVTDTQYF.

The chain links TRBV5-1 to TRBJ1-1; the TCRdb call, TRBD1, lacks DNA for checking. The CDR3 runs 15 residues. Looked up from germline, CDR1 is SGHRS and CDR2 is YFSETQ. CDR3 sequence reads: CASSPGQIMDTEAFF.

The chain is built from TRBV19 and TRBJ2-4; no DNA is available, so the TRBD1 call from TCRdb remains unchecked. This CDR3 is built from 14 residues. CDR1 is LNHDA, CDR2 SQIVND, per germline (reference sequence). The CDR3 loop reads CASRKQGNKNIQYF.

V is TRBV20-1 and J is TRBJ2-2; the TCRdb D gene call, TRBD2, has no DNA to confirm it. Germline V lookup: CDR1 DFQATT, CDR2 SNEGSKA (reference sequence). This CDR3 spans 14 amino acids. The CDR3 protein is CSAKVARYTGELFF.

The chain couples TRBV12-3 or TRBV12-4 to TRBJ1-2. This CDR3 region has 15 residues. CDR3 amino acids: CASSPKVALYYGYTF.

The chain has TRBV20-1 and TRBJ2-5. Germline values: CDR1 DFQATT, CDR2 SNEGSKA (reference sequence). The CDR3 has 16 amino acids. CDR3 sequence: CSARDFLAAWVETQYF.

This sequence joins TRBV27 and TRBJ2-3. Germline CDR1 reads MNHEY; CDR2 reads SMNVEV (reference sequence). The CDR3 extends over 15 amino acids. CDR3 region: CASSFRSPSTDTQYF.

This chain links TRBV14 with TRBJ1-1; TCRdb picks TRBD1, but there is no DNA to check that call. Germline V gene data show CDR1 as SGHDN and CDR2 as FVKESK. This CDR3 region has 15 residues. CDR3 residues: CASSPGPRGNTEAFF.

The gene calls are TRBV27 and TRBJ2-1; lacking DNA, the TRBD1 call made by TCRdb goes unchecked. CDR3 length: 15 amino acids. Germline V CDR1 and CDR2: MNHEY, SMNVEV (reference sequence). This chain's CDR3 is CASSRQGNLYNEQFF.

J is TRBJ1-4 and V is TRBV4-2; TCRdb selects TRBD1, and the lack of DNA leaves this call unchecked. The CDR3 extends over 15 amino acids. The V gene's germline CDR1 is LGHNA and CDR2 YNFKEQ. The CDR3: CASSQDQGTLEKLFF.

This sequence joins TRBV4-2 and TRBJ1-2; the TCRdb D gene call, TRBD1, has no DNA to confirm it. Per the germline V gene, CDR1 is LGHNA and CDR2 is YNFKEQ. The CDR3 has 15 amino acids. This CDR3 reads CASSPGAQGNYGYTF.

V usage is TRBV28 and J usage is TRBJ2-1. This CDR3 has 15 amino acids. Germline V gene data show CDR1 as MDHEN and CDR2 as SYDVKM. CDR3 sequence: CASSLWGLIHNEQFF.

This chain links TRBV28 with TRBJ1-1; with no DNA, the TCRdb D assignment of TRBD1 cannot be verified. The CDR3 sequence is 13 residues long. Germline lookup yields CDR1 MDHEN and CDR2 SYDVKM. Here the CDR3 reads CASRQGRNTEAFF.

The chain joins TRBV3-1 to TRBJ2-5; the TRBD2 assignment by TCRdb is unverifiable without DNA. There are 17 residues in the CDR3. Germline V lookup: CDR1 LGHDT, CDR2 YNNKEL (reference sequence). The CDR3 spells CASSPGTIAGPQETQYF.

The CDR3 is CASSLVAGNSFGKLFF. The rearrangement links TRBV5-1 to TRBJ1-4; TCRdb indicates TRBD1, and absent DNA this call remains unverified. The CDR3 is made up of 16 amino acids. Germline V CDR1 and CDR2: SGHRS, YFSETQ. Full variable domain (outside the CDR3, taken from reference TRBV5-1 and TRBJ1-4): KAGVTQTPRYLIKTRGQQVTLSCSPISGHRSVSWYQQTPGQGLQFLFEYFSETQRNKGNFPGRFSGRQFSNSRSEMNVSTLELGDSALYLCASSLVAGNSFGKLFFGSGTQLSVL.

The chain employs TRBV7-3 and TRBJ2-7; TCRdb designates TRBD1, a call that cannot be tested without DNA. Looked up from germline, CDR1 is SGHTA and CDR2 is FQGTGA. The CDR3 is 14 residues long. This CDR3 is CASSFGTPPYEQYF.

The chain recombines TRBV10-3 with TRBJ1-1; TCRdb outputs TRBD1, but without DNA this stays unchecked. The CDR3 runs 12 residues. Germline V gives CDR1 ENHRY, CDR2 SYGVKD. The CDR3 reads CAIAGGITEAFF.

The genes are TRBV6-5 and TRBJ1-2. Germline-derived CDR1 and CDR2 are MNHEY and SVGAGI. The CDR3 spans 13 residues. This CDR3 is CASSYSMGSGYTF.

The genes are TRBV20-1 and TRBJ2-7. Germline V gene sequence: CDR1 DFQATT, CDR2 SNEGSKA (reference sequence). The CDR3 is 14 amino acids. CDR3 in amino acids: CSARVRQSSYEQYF.

The V call is TRBV11-3, the J call TRBJ1-1; the D gene TCRdb calls, TRBD1, cannot be checked with no DNA. The CDR3 covers 13 residues. Germline values: CDR1 SGHNT, CDR2 YENEEA. CDR3 sequence: CASSLSPGTEAFF.

The rearrangement links TRBV6-1 to TRBJ2-7; TCRdb proposes TRBD2, but this gene call is untestable without DNA. Germline CDR1 MNHNS, CDR2 SASEGT. CDR3 length equals 14 residues. This CDR3 is CASRKPGGSYEQCF.

The J gene is TRBJ2-1, the V gene TRBV24-1; absent DNA, TCRdb's TRBD1 call cannot be checked. This CDR3 is 12 amino acids long. Germline assignment: CDR1 KGHDR and CDR2 SFDVKD. CDR3 sequence reads: CATSGGGYEQFF.

V and J are TRBV20-1 and TRBJ1-5; TCRdb names TRBD1, which stays unverified in the absence of DNA. The germline V gene encodes CDR1 DFQATT and CDR2 SNEGSKA (reference sequence). CDR3 size: 15 residues. The CDR3: CSASLRVRSNQPQHF.

This chain links TRBV20-1 with TRBJ1-1. The germline CDR1 and CDR2 sequences are DFQATT and SNEGSKA (reference sequence). The CDR3 consists of 13 residues. The CDR3 sequence: CSAKRDLNTEAFF.

The rearrangement links TRBV6-1 to TRBJ2-3; TCRdb designates TRBD1, a call that cannot be tested without DNA. CDR1 and CDR2 (germline): MNHNS, SASEGT. This CDR3 comprises 15 residues. CDR3 region: CASKYGQYNTDTQYF.

The chain recombines TRBV5-5 with TRBJ1-3; lacking DNA, the TRBD1 call made by TCRdb goes unchecked. Germline CDR1 SGHKS, CDR2 YYEKEE (reference sequence). The CDR3 has 17 amino acids. The CDR3 sequence is CASSHRPTGGSGNTIYF.

This rearrangement joins TRBV12-3 or TRBV12-4 to TRBJ1-1; the TCRdb D gene call, TRBD1, has no DNA to confirm it. The CDR3 totals 14 residues. The CDR3 here is CASCPGSMNTEAFF.

V usage is TRBV6-1 and J usage is TRBJ1-2; TCRdb reports TRBD1, a call that lacks DNA to check it against. CDR3 length: 16 amino acids. In germline, CDR1 is MNHNS, CDR2 SASEGT. CDR3 region: CASSARTATLNYGYTF.

The chain recombines TRBV6-5 with TRBJ1-1; TCRdb lists TRBD1, though no DNA is available to test this call. CDR3 length: 16 amino acids. Germline V CDR1 and CDR2: MNHEY, SVGAGI. CDR3 loop: CASSYSGKGAKTEAFF.

CDR3 sequence reads: CASSSAAGAPYNEQFF. V and J are TRBV19 and TRBJ2-1; the TRBD1 assignment by TCRdb is unverifiable without DNA. The germline V gene encodes CDR1 LNHDA and CDR2 SQIVND (reference sequence). The CDR3 runs to 16 residues.